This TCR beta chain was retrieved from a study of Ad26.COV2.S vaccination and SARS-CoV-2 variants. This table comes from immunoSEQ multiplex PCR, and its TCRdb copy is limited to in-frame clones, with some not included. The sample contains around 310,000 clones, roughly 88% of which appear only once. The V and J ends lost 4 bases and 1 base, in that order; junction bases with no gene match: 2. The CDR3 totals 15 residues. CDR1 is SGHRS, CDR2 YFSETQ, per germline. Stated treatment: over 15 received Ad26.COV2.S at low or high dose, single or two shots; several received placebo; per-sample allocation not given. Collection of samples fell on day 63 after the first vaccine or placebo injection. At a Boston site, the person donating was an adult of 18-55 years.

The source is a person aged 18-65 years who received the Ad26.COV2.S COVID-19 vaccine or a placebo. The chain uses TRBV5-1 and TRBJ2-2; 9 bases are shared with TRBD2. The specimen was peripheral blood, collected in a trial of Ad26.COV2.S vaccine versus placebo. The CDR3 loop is CASSERGENTGELFF. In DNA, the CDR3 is TGCGCCAGCAGCGAGCGGGGGGAGAACACCGGGGAGCTGTTTTTT.